This T cell receptor beta chain was found in a study of CD8 T cell repertoires and HIV-1 epitope variants. Study as a whole: Tested: three Gag epitope families, Nef HW9 and YT9.

As for this clone: Its antigen is unidentified.

Profiling relied on immunoSEQ multiplex PCR, and the TCRdb table lists in-frame clones only, not all of them. The sample records about 6,000 clones, over 60% being singletons. CDR1 is SEHNR, CDR2 FQNEAQ, per germline (reference sequence). V lost 1 base, J lost 6 bases, and 3 bases stayed unmatched. This CDR3 spans 15 amino acids. The V call is TRBV7-9, the J call TRBJ2-2; 9 bases line up with TRBD2. This clonotype was sampled from a male donor with HIV. Material: cultured CD8+ T cells derived from PBMCs. The CDR3 DNA is TGTGCCAGCAGCTTAGTTATAGCGGGAGCCGGGGAGCTGTTTTTT. This gives the protein CASSLVIAGAGELFF.